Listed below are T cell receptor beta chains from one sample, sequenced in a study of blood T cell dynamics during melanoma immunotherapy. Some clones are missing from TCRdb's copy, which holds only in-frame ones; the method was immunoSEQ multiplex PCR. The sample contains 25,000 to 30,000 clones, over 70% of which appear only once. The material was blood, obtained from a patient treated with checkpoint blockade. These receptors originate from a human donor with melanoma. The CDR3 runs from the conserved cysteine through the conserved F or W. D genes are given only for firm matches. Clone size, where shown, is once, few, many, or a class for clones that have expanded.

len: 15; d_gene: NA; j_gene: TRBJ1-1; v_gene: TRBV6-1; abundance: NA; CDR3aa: CASSEGRGIGAEAFF
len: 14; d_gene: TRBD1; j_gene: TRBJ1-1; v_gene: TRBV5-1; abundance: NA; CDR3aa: CASSAGQGGGVAFF
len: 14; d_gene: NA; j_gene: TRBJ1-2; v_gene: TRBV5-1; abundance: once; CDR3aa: CASSPPVWESGYTF
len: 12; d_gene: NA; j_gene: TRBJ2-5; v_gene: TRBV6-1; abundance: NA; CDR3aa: CASRMTSETQYF
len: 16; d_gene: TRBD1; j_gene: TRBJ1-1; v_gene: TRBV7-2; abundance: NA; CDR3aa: CASSARTGVGNTEAFF
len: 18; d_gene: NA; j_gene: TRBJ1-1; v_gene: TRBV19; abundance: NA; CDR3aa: CASSIPGAGVKGGTEAFF
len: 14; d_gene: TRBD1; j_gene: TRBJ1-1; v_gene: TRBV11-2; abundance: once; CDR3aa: CASSLRQGATEAFF
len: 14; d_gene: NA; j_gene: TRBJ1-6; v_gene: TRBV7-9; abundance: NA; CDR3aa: CASSLAQDNSPLHF
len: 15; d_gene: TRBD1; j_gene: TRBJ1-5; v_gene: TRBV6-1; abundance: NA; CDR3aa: CASSAGTGGYQPQHF
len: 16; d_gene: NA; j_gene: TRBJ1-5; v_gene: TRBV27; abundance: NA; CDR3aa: CASSQLPPDSNQPQHF
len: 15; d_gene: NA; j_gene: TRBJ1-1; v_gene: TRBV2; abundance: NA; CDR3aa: CASSGGRAANTEAFF
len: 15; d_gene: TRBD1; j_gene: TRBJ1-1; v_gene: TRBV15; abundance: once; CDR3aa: CATSRDRGENTEAFF
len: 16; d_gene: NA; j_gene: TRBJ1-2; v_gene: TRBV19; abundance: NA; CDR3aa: CASIPHTARLNYGYTF
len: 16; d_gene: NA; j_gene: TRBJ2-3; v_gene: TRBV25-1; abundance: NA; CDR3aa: CASILLWTAPPDTQYF
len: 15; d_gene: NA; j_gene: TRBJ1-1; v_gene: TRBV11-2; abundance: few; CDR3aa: CASSLVGSMNTEAFF
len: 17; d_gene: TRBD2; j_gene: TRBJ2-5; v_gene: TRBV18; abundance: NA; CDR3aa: CASSPRPLAGDSETQYF
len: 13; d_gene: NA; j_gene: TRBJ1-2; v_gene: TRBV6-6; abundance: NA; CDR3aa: CASSLQGDYGYTF
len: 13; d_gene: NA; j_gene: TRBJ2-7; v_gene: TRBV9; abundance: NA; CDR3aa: CASSYSPGAEQYF
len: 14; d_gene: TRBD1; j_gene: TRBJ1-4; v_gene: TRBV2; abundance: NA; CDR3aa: CASSPDRRGEKLFF
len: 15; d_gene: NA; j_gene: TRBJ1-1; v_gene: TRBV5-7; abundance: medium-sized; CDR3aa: CASSLGWREGTEAFF
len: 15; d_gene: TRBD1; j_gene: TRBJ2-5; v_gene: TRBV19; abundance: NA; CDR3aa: CASSIGTGGQETQYF
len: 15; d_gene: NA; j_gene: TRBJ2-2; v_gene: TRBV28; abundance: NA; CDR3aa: CASSPTDAGTGELFF
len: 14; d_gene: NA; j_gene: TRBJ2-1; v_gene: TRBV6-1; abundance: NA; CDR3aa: CASSEFRPYNEQFF
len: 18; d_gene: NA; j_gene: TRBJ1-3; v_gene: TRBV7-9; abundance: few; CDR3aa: CASSFGVGARNSGNTIYF
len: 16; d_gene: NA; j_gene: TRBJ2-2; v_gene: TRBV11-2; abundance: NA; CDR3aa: CASSLDGGEPTGELFF
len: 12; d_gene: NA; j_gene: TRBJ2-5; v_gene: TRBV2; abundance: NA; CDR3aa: CASSVLWETQYF
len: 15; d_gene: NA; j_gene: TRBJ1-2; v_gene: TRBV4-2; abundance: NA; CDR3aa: CASSQGTARTYGYTF
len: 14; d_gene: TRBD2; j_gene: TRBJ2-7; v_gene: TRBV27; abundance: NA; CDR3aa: CASSRTRPPYEQYF
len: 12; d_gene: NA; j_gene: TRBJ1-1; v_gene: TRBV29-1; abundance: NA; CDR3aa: CSVEDGQSEAFF
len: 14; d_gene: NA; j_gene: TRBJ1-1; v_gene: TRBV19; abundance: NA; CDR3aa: CASSIPGGKTEAFF
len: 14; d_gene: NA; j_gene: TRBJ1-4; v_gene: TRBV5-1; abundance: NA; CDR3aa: CASSKTWGQEKLFF
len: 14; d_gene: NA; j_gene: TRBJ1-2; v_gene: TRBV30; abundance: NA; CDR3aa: CAWTPGQFNYGYTF
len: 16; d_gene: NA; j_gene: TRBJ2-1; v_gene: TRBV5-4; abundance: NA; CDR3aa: CASSLEVGSSYNEQFF
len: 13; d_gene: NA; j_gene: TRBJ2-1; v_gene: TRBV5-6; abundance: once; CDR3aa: CASSLGFYNEQFF
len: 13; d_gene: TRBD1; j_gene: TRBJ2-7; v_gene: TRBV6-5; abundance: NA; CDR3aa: CASSSTGDYEQYF
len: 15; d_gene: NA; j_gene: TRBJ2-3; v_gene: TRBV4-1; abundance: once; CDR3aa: CASSQGTVSTDTQYF
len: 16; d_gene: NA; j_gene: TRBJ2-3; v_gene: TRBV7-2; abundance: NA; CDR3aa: CASSMQGPGPGDTQYF
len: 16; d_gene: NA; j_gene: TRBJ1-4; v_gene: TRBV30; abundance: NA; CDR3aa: CAWRGKGVGTNEKLFF
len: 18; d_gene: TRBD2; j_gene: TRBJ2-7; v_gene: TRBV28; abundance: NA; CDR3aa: CASSPLRMGLAGPYEQYF
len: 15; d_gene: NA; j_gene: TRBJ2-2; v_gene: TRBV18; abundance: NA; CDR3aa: CASSPDIPPTGELFF
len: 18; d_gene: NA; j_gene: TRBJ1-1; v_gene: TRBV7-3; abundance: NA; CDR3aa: CASSPIERVRIMNTEAFF
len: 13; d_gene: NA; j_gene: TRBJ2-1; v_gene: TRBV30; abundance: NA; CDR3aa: CAWSVLGYNEQFF
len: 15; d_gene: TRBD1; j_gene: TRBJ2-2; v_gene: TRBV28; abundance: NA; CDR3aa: CASKGAGTHTGELFF
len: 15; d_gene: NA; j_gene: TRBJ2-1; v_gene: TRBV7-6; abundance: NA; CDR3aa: CASSLSAGKNNEQFF
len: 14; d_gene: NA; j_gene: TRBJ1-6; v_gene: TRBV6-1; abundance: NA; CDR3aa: CASSERIIDSPLHF
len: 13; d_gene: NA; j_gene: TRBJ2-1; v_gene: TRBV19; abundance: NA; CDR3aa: CASSTTVYNEQFF
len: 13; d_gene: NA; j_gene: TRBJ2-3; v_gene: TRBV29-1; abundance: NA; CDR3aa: CSGARFSTDTQYF
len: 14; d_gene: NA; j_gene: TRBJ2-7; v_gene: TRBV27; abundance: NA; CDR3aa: CASSNIESHYEQYF
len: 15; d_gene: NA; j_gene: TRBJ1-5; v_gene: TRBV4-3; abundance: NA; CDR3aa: CASSQDGISNQPQHF
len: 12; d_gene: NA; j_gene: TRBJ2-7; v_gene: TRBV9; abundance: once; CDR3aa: CASSPGGAEQYF
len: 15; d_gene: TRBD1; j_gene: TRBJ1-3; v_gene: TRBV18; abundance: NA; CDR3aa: CASSRRQGAGNTIYF
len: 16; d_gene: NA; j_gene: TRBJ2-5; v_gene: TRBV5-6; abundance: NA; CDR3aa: CASSLDRARFQETQYF
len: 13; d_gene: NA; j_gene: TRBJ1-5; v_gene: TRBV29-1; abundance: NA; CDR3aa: CSVEMGRGQPQHF
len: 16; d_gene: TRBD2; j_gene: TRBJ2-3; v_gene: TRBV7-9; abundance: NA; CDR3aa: CASSPAGLAGLDTQYF
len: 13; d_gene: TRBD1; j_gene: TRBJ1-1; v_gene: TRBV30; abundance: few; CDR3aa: CAWSVGGRTEAFF